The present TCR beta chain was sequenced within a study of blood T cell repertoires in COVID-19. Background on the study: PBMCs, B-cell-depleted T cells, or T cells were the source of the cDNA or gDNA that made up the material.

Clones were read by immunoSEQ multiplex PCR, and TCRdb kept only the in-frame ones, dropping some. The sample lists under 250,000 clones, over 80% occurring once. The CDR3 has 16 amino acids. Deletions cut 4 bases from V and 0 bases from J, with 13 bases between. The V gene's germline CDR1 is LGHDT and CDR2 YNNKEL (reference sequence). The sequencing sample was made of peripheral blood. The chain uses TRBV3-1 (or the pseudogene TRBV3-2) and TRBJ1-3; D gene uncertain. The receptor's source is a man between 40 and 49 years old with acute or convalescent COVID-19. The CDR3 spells CASSLGGGNSGNTIYF. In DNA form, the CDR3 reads TGTGCCAGCAGCCTTGGAGGAGGGAACTCTGGAAACACCATATATTTT.